The T cell receptor (beta chain) described here comes from a study of blood T cells in healthy people across ages. General study findings and limits: Older individuals had lower TCR beta diversity per million T cells (the decline was roughly linear). No one knew whether donors had CMV, which possibly confounded expanded clonotype changes.

The use of a sample-barcoded 5' primer and a J-beta primer mix characterized a second PCR of about 6 to 11 cycles. TCRdb re-called the 5' RACE reads with MiXCR, one entry per CDR3 protein. The sample gives roughly 1.9 million distinct CDR3 sequences, 35% to 50% of which show up once; 20% to 25% is in the top ten. This clonotype was seen only a few times. Its target is unknown. Healthy individuals of Caucasian origin from Russia, aged 6 to 90, served as donors. Samples each had at least 5 micrograms of total RNA extracted. The length of the CDR3 is 17 residues. The junction had 9 bases not matched to a gene; V was cut back by 4 bases and J by 0 bases. The germline CDR1 and CDR2 sequences are SGHTA and FQGTGA.

This TCR came from a human donor in good health. The chain recombines TRBV7-3 with TRBJ2-1; 7 bases are a match to TRBD2. The sample was blood. The CDR3: CASSSGRGRVSYNEQFF. The CDR3 nucleotides read TGTGCCAGCAGCTCCGGGCGGGGGAGGGTCTCCTACAATGAGCAGTTCTTC. Full variable domain (outside the CDR3, taken from reference TRBV7-3 and TRBJ2-1): GAGVSQTPSNKVTEKGKYVELRCDPISGHTALYWYRQSLGQGPEFLIYFQGTGAADDSGLPNDRFFAVRPEGSVSTLKIQRTERGDSAVYLCASSSGRGRVSYNEQFFGPGTRLTVL.